These 5 T cell receptor beta chains share one sample of origin, sequenced in a study of shared clonotypes between healthy human individuals. Assay used: immunoSEQ multiplex PCR; TCRdb lists only in-frame clones, some missing. The sample carries roughly 2.5 million clones, more than 90% recorded once. The sample was naive CD4+ T cells sorted from blood. Subset indicated: CD45RA+ positively selected. These receptors came from a man aged 18 to 29 in good health.

The V call is TRBV6-1, the J call TRBJ2-6; D remains unclear. Germline V gene data show CDR1 as MNHNS and CDR2 as SASEGT. The CDR3 spans 15 residues. The ends were cut back, 6 bases at V and 2 bases at J, with 11 bases in the middle. The CDR3, as DNA: TGTGCCAGCAGGGCGGACGTTGCTGGGGCCAACGTCCTGACTTTC. Translated: CASRADVAGANVLTF.

The chain employs TRBV30 and TRBJ1-1; D not certain. V was shortened by 3 bases and J by 0 bases, with 11 bases between the two germline ends. Germline V gene lookup returns CDR1 GTSNPN and CDR2 SVGIG (reference sequence). The CDR3 loop spans 14 amino acids. The CDR3 DNA reads as TGTGCCTGGAGCCGAAGAGGGATGAACACTGAAGCTTTCTTT. Amino acid sequence: CAWSRRGMNTEAFF.

The chain uses TRBV7-8 and TRBJ1-5; the D gene is possibly TRBD1 (5 bases). This CDR3 region has 14 residues. CDR1 and CDR2 from the germline V gene are SGHVS and FQNEAQ. V dropped 0 bases and J dropped 7 bases, with 10 bases sitting between them. The CDR3: CASSLAGGGQPQHF. CDR3 coding DNA: TGTGCCAGCAGCTTAGCGGGGGGTGGGCAGCCCCAGCATTTT.

The gene calls are TRBV15 and TRBJ2-7, with 10 bases identical to TRBD1. This CDR3 region has 15 residues. V was pared by 8 bases and J by 2 bases, with 9 bases of the junction left unmatched. CDR1 and CDR2 from the germline V gene are LNHNV and YYDKDF (reference sequence). DNA for the CDR3: TGTGCCACCGCCCCCCGGGGGACAGGGGCCTACGAGCAGTACTTC. As protein: CATAPRGTGAYEQYF.

This clone is a singleton in its sample. The chain recombines TRBV5-1 with TRBJ2-3, with TRBD2 as a possible D gene (6 bases). CDR3 length equals 13 residues. In germline, CDR1 is SGHRS, CDR2 YFSETQ. V was cut by 5 bases and J by 3 bases, with 10 bases left in between. The CDR3 DNA is TGCGCCAGCAGATGGGGGGAAACAGATACGCAGTATTTT. Translation: CASRWGETDTQYF. Supplemented by reference TRBV5-1 and TRBJ2-3, the full variable domain reads KAGVTQTPRYLIKTRGQQVTLSCSPISGHRSVSWYQQTPGQGLQFLFEYFSETQRNKGNFPGRFSGRQFSNSRSEMNVSTLELGDSALYLCASRWGETDTQYFGPGTRLTVL.